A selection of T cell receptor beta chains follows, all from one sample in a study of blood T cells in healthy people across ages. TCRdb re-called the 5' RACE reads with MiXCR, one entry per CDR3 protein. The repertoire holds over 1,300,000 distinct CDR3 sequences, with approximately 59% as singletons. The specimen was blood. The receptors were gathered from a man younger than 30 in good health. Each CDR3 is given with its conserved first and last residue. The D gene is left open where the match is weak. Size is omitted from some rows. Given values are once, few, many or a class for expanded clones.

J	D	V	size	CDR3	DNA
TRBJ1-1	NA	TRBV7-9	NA	CASSLVVGRTNTEAFF	TGTGCCAGCAGCTTAGTAGTCGGCAGGACGAACACTGAAGCTTTCTTT
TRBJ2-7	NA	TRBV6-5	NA	CASSYPIVRDEQYF	TGTGCCAGCAGTTACCCGATAGTCCGGGACGAGCAGTACTTC
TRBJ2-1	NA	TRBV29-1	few	CSVLLLSYNEQFF	TGCAGCGTTCTGCTCCTCTCCTACAATGAGCAGTTCTTC
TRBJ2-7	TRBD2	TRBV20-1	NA	CSARRAGLAGGYEQYF	TGCAGTGCGAGAAGGGCAGGACTAGCGGGAGGTTACGAGCAGTACTTC
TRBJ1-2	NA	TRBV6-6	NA	CASRQQGLYGYTF	TGTGCCAGCAGGCAACAGGGCCTCTATGGCTACACCTTC
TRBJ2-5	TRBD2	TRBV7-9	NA	CASSPKLAGGDQETQYF	TGTGCCAGCAGCCCCAAGTTAGCGGGGGGGGACCAAGAGACCCAGTACTTC
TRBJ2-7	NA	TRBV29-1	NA	CSARQKPHEQYF	TGCAGCGCCCGACAGAAGCCCCACGAGCAGTACTTC
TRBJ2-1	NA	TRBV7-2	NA	CASSLGSSGGGQFF	TGTGCCAGCAGCTTAGGTTCATCTGGGGGCGGGCAGTTCTTC
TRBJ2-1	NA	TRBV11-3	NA	CASSPYATYNEQFF	TGTGCCAGCAGCCCGTATGCAACCTACAATGAGCAGTTCTTC
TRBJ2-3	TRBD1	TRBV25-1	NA	CASSITGGADTQYF	TGTGCCAGCAGTATTACAGGGGGCGCAGATACGCAGTATTTT
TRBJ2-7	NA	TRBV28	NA	CANSDAGTIYEQYF	TGTGCCAACAGTGATGCCGGGACCATCTACGAGCAGTACTTC
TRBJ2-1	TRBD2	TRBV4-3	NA	CASSQGSGGINEQFF	TGCGCCAGTAGCCAAGGCAGCGGGGGGATAAATGAGCAGTTCTTC
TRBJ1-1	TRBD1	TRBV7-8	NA	CASSPKGQGSMAEAFF	TGTGCCAGCAGCCCCAAGGGACAGGGGTCTATGGCTGAAGCTTTCTTT
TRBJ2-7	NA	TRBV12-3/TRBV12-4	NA	CASRSYVTETYEQYF	TGTGCCAGCAGGTCCTATGTGACAGAAACCTACGAGCAGTACTTC
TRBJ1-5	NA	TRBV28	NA	CASSSIGTLNQPQHF	TGTGCCAGCAGCTCCATCGGGACACTTAATCAGCCCCAGCATTTT
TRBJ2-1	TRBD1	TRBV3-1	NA	CASSQKKTGGSYNEQFF	TGTGCCAGCAGCCAAAAAAAGACAGGGGGCTCCTACAATGAGCAGTTCTTC
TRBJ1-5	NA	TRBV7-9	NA	CASSLAVGGSHQPQHF	TGTGCCAGCAGCTTAGCCGTTGGGGGAAGCCATCAGCCCCAGCATTTT
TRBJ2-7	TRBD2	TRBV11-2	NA	CASSYPGLAGGTSEQYF	TGTGCCAGCAGCTACCCGGGACTAGCGGGAGGGACTAGCGAGCAGTACTTC
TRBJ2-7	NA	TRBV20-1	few	CSGVQGNEQYF	TGCAGTGGCGTGCAGGGCAACGAGCAGTACTTC
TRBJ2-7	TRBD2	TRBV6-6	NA	CASTISGGESYEQYF	TGTGCCAGCACCATCTCGGGGGGGGAGTCCTACGAGCAGTACTTC
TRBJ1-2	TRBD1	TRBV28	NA	CASSPRGPGQGDVFLGYTF	TGTGCCAGCAGCCCAAGGGGCCCGGGACAGGGGGATGTGTTTTTAGGCTACACCTTC
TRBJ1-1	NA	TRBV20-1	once	CSASLQPGRRDTEAFF	TGCAGTGCTAGCCTCCAGCCGGGTCGTCGGGACACTGAAGCTTTCTTT
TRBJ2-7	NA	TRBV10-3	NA	CAIGDLSSYEQYF	TGTGCCATCGGGGACTTAAGCTCCTACGAGCAGTACTTC
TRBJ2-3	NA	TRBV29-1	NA	CSVESPSRNTDTQYF	TGCAGCGTTGAATCCCCTTCGCGGAACACAGATACGCAGTATTTT
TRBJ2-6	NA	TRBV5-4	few	CASRVGPGANVLTF	TGTGCCAGCAGGGTTGGGCCTGGGGCCAACGTCCTGACTTTC
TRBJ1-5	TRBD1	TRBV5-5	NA	CASSQYRTGGNQPQHF	TGTGCCAGCAGCCAATACAGGACAGGGGGGAATCAGCCCCAGCATTTT
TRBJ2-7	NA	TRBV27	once	CASSLEAGVRDEQYF	TGTGCCAGCAGTTTAGAGGCAGGGGTTCGGGACGAGCAGTACTTC
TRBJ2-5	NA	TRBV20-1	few	CSVAGLIQETQYF	TGCAGTGTAGCTGGGCTGATTCAAGAGACCCAGTACTTC
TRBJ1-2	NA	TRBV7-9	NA	CASSRGQSRGYTF	TGTGCCAGCAGCCGAGGACAGTCTCGTGGGTACACCTTC
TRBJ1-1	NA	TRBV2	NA	CASSDWGTQVDTEAFF	TGTGCCAGCAGTGATTGGGGCACTCAAGTGGACACTGAAGCTTTCTTT
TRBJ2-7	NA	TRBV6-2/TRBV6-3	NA	CASRRTTGEQYF	TGTGCCAGCAGGCGGACGACGGGGGAGCAGTACTTC
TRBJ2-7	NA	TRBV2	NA	CAGRGGLYEQYF	TGTGCCGGCAGAGGGGGGCTGTACGAGCAGTACTTC
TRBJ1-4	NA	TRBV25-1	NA	CASSIRVRWGANEKLFF	TGTGCCAGCAGCATAAGGGTGCGGTGGGGTGCTAATGAAAAACTGTTTTTT
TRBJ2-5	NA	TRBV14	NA	CASSHNTEETQYF	TGTGCCAGCAGCCATAACACGGAAGAGACCCAGTACTTC
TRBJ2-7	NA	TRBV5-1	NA	CASSLSDEGQFSYEQYF	TGCGCCAGCAGCTTGAGTGACGAGGGGCAGTTCTCCTACGAGCAGTACTTC
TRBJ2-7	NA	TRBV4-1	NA	CASSQLPRRKPYEQYF	TGCGCCAGCAGCCAACTTCCCCGGCGTAAACCCTACGAGCAGTACTTC
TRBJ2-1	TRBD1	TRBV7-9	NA	CASSSDRPDWQFF	TGTGCCAGCAGCTCGGACAGGCCTGACTGGCAGTTCTTC
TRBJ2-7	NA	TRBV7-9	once	CTSSLGLVAYEQYF	TGTACCAGCAGCTTAGGCCTAGTGGCCTACGAGCAGTACTTC
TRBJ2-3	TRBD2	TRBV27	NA	CASRSLAGGLTDTQYF	TGTGCCAGCAGGTCCTTAGCGGGGGGCCTTACAGATACGCAGTATTTT
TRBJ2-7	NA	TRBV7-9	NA	CASSLVGDAYEQYF	TGTGCCAGCAGCTTAGTGGGCGACGCCTACGAGCAGTACTTC
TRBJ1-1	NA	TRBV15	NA	CATSRDRPNTEAFF	TGTGCCACCAGCAGGGACCGGCCGAACACTGAAGCTTTCTTT
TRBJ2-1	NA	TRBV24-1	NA	CATSDSTGWGYNEQFF	TGTGCCACCAGTGATTCCACAGGGTGGGGTTACAATGAGCAGTTCTTC
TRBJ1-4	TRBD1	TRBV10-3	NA	CAISEPSRGDEKLFF	TGTGCCATCAGTGAGCCGAGCAGGGGGGATGAAAAACTGTTTTTT
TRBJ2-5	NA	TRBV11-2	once	CASSSRVEGETQYF	TGTGCCAGCAGCTCCCGTGTTGAGGGAGAGACCCAGTACTTC
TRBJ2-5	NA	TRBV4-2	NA	CASSQVFSPSLGETQYF	TGTGCCAGCAGCCAAGTCTTCTCTCCCAGCTTGGGAGAGACCCAGTACTTC
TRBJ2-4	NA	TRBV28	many	CASSLVNWQRVQYF	TGTGCCAGCAGTTTAGTCAACTGGCAGAGGGTTCAGTACTTC
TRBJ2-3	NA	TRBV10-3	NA	CAISVGASPNTDTQYF	TGTGCCATCAGTGTAGGGGCCTCACCTAACACAGATACGCAGTATTTT
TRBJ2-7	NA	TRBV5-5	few	CASRWKPGAPRSYEQYF	TGTGCCAGCAGATGGAAGCCCGGGGCACCCAGGAGCTACGAGCAGTACTTC
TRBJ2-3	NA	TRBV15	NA	CATSRVPKGSDTQYF	TGTGCCACCAGCAGAGTCCCGAAAGGGTCAGATACGCAGTATTTT
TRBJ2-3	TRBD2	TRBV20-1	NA	CSARQPGLAIDTQYF	TGCAGTGCTAGACAACCGGGACTAGCTATAGATACGCAGTATTTT
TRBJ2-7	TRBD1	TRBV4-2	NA	CASSQGDRVPEQYF	TGTGCCAGCAGCCAAGGTGACAGGGTTCCCGAGCAGTACTTC
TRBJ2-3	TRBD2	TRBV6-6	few	CASSSRTSGVLTDTQYF	TGTGCCAGCAGTTCGAGGACTAGCGGGGTCCTCACAGATACGCAGTATTTT
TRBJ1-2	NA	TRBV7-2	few	CASSLGGGHYGYTF	TGTGCCAGCAGCTTAGGGGGGGGCCACTATGGCTACACCTTC
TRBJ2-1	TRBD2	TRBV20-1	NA	CSARDFGGVAYNEQFF	TGCAGTGCTAGAGATTTTGGGGGGGTTGCCTACAATGAGCAGTTCTTC
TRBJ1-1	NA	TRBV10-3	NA	CAISDPGGGAFF	TGTGCCATCAGTGACCCAGGCGGTGGAGCTTTCTTT